This TCR beta chain was recorded in a study of shared clonotypes between healthy human individuals. Study-level findings and limits: Only blood samples were collected, and tissue repertoires likely differ.

This clone turned up a few times. Its antigen is unknown. Profiled with immunoSEQ multiplex PCR; TCRdb holds only in-frame clones, not every one. The sample holds over 1.4 million clones, more than 95% seen once. The CDR3 runs 14 residues. V was trimmed by 6 bases and J by 2 bases, leaving 13 bases between them. CDR1 and CDR2 from the germline V gene are MDHEN and SYDVKM. This TCR was sampled from a man aged 25-45 years in good health. V is TRBV28 and J is TRBJ1-2; D is ambiguous. Sequencing was carried out using naive CD4+ T cells sorted from blood. Subset given: CD45RA+ positively selected. The CDR3 DNA reads TGTGCCAGCAGGTGGTCAAGGGCGAACTATGGCTACACCTTC. It yields the protein CASRWSRANYGYTF.